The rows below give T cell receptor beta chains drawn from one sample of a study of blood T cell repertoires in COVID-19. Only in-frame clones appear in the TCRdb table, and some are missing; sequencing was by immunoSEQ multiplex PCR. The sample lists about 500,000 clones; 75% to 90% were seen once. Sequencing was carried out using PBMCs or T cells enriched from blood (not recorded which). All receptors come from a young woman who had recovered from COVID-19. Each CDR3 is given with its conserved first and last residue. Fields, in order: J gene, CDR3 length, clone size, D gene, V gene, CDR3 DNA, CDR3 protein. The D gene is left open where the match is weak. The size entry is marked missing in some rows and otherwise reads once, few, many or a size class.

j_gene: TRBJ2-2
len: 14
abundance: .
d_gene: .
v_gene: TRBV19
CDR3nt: TGTGCCAGTACCCTCGACAGGTACGCCGGGGAGCTGTTTTTT
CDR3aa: CASTLDRYAGELFF

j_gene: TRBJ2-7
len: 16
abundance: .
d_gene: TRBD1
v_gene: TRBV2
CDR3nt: TGTGCCAGCAGTACGTTCTCGGGGACAGGATTCTACGAGCAGTACTTC
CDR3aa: CASSTFSGTGFYEQYF

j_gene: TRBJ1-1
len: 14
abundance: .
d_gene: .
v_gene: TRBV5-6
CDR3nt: TGTGCCAGCAGCTCGTCGGTTGGGGCCACTGAAGCTTTCTTT
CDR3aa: CASSSSVGATEAFF

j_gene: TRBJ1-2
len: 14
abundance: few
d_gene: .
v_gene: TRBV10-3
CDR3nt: TGTGCCATCAGCTTCAAACAGGAGAACTATGGCTACACCTTC
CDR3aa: CAISFKQENYGYTF

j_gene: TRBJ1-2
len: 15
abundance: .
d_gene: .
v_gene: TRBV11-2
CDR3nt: TGTGCCAGCAGCTTAGACCGGGGTTCTAACTATGGCTACACCTTC
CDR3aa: CASSLDRGSNYGYTF

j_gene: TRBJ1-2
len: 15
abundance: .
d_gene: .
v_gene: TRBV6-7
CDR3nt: TGTGCCAGCAGTTACTCGAGCGGGCAGCTCTATGGCTACACCTTC
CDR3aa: CASSYSSGQLYGYTF

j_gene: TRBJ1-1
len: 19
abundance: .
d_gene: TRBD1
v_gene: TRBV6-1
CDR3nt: TGTGCCAGCAGTGAAAGCAAAATTAAGGGAAGGGGGCCCTACACTGAAGCTTTCTTT
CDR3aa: CASSESKIKGRGPYTEAFF

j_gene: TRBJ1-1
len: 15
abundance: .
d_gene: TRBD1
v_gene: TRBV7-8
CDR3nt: TGTGCCAGCAGCTTAGTTTCCGGGACAGAAGTTGAAGCTTTCTTT
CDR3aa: CASSLVSGTEVEAFF

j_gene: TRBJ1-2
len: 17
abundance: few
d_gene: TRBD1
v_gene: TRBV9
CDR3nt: TGTGCCAGCAGCGTAGATCGTCGGACAGGGTTCTCCTATGGCTACACCTTC
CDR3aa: CASSVDRRTGFSYGYTF

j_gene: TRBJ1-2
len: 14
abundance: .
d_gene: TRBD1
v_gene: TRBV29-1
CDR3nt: TGCAGCGTTGCACGGGACAGGGACCTCTATGGCTACACCTTC
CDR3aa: CSVARDRDLYGYTF

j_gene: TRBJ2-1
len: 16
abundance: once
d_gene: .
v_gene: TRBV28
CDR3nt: TGTGCCAGCAGTGTAGGGGGGGTCCTCTCCTACAATGAGCAGTTCTTC
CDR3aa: CASSVGGVLSYNEQFF

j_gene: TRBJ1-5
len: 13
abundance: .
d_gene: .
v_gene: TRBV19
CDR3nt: TGTGCCACGACAGAAGGGAAGGATCAGCCCCAGCATTTT
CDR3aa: CATTEGKDQPQHF

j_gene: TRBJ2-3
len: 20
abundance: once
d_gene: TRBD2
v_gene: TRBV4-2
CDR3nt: TGTGCCAGCAGCCAAGATAGGTTTGGGACTAGCGGGGGGGGTCCAGATACGCAGTATTTT
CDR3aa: CASSQDRFGTSGGGPDTQYF

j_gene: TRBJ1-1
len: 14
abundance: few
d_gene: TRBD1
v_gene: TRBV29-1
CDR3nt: TGCAGCTCCCACAGGGGACGGGGGAACACTGAAGCTTTCTTT
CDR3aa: CSSHRGRGNTEAFF

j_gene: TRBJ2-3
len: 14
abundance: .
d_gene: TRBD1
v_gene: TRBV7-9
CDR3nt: TGTGCCAGCAGCGTCGGGACAGGCCCAGATACGCAGTATTTT
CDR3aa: CASSVGTGPDTQYF

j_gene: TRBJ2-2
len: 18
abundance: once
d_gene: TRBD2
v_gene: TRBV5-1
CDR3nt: TGCGCCAGCAGCTTGGCTCCTAGCGGGGGTCCGAACACCGGGGAGCTGTTTTTT
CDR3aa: CASSLAPSGGPNTGELFF

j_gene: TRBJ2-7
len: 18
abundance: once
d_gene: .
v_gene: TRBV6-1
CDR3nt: TGTGCCAGCAGTGGTATTGTTACGGGACTGAAATGGGCCTACGAGCAGTACTTC
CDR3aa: CASSGIVTGLKWAYEQYF

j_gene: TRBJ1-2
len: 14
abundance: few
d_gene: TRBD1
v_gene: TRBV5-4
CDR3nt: TGTGCCAGCAGACCCAGGGGGACCCCCTATGGCTACACCTTC
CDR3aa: CASRPRGTPYGYTF

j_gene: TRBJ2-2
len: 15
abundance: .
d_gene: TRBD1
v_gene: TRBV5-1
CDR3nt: TGCGCCAGCAGCCCCGCAGGGGGCTCCCTGGGGGAGCTGTTTTTT
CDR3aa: CASSPAGGSLGELFF

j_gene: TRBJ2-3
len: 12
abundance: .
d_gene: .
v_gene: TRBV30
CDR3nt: TGTGCCTGGAGTTATTCCACAGATACGCAGTATTTT
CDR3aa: CAWSYSTDTQYF

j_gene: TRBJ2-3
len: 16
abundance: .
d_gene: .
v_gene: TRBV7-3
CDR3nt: TGTGCCAGCAGCTTCGGCGGGGCTGGCAAAGCAGATACGCAGTATTTT
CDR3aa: CASSFGGAGKADTQYF

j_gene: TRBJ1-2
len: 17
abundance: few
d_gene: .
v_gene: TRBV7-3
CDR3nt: TGTGCCAGCAGCTTAATAGGATTAGGCAGGGGAAATTATGGCTACACCTTC
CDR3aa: CASSLIGLGRGNYGYTF

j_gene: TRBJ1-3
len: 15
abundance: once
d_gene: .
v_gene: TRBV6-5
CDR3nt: TGTGCCAGCAAAGATCGGGGGAGCTCTGGAAACACCATATATTTT
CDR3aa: CASKDRGSSGNTIYF

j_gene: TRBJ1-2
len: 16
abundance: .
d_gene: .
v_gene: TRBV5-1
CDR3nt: TGCGCCAGCAGCTTGGCGGGGCGGGATCGAAACTATGGCTACACCTTC
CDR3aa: CASSLAGRDRNYGYTF

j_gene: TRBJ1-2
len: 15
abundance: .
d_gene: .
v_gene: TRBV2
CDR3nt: TGTGCCAGCAGAGAAACAGGGAGCCCCACCAGGGGCTACACCTTC
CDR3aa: CASRETGSPTRGYTF

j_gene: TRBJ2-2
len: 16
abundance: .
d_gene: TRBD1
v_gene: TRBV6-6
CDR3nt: TGTGCCAGCAGTTACCAGTGGCAGGGGGACACCGGGGAGCTGTTTTTT
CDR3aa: CASSYQWQGDTGELFF

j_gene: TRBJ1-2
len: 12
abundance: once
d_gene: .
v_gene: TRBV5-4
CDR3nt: TGTGCCAGCAGCGTACATGCGGATGGCTACACCTTC
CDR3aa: CASSVHADGYTF

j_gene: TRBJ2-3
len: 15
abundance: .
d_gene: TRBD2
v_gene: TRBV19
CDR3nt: TGTGCCAGTAGTATGTTCGGGGGGAGCACAGATACGCAGTATTTT
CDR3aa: CASSMFGGSTDTQYF

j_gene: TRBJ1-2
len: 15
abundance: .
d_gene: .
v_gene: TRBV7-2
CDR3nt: TGTGCCAGCAGGGATCGACAGAATCCTAACTATGGCTACACCTTC
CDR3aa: CASRDRQNPNYGYTF

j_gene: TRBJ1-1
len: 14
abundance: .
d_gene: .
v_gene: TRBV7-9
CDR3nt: TGTGCCAGCAGCTTCTCACAGGAGAACACTGAAGCTTTCTTT
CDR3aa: CASSFSQENTEAFF

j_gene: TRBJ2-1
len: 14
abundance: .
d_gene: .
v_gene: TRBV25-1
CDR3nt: TGTGCCAGCACAGGAAATCTCTCCTACAATGAGCAGTTCTTC
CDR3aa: CASTGNLSYNEQFF

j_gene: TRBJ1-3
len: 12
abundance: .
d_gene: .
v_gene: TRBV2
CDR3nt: TGTGCCAGCAGTGAAGACGCGAACACCATATATTTT
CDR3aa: CASSEDANTIYF

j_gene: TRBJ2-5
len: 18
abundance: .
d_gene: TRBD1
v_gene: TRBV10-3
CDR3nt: TGTGCCATCAGTGAAGGACAGGGCGACAGGGGTTACCAAGAGACCCAGTACTTC
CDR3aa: CAISEGQGDRGYQETQYF

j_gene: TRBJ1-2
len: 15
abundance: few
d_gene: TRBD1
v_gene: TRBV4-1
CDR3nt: TGCGCCAGCAGCCAAATAACAGGGGCGTACTATGGCTACACCTTC
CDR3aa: CASSQITGAYYGYTF

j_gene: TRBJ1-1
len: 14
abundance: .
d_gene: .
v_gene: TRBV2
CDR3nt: TGTGCCAGCAGGATTTTACAGGGGAACACTGAAGCTTTCTTT
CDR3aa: CASRILQGNTEAFF